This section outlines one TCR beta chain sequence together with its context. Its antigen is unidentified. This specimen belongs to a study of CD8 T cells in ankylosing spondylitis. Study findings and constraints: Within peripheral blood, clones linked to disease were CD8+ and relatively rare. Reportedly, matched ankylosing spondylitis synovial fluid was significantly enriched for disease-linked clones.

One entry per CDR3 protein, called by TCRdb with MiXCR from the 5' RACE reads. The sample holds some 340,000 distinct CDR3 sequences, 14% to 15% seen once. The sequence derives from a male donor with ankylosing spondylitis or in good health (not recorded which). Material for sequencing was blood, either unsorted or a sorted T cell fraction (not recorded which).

The CDR3 reads CASRPTEYNEQFF. DNA of the CDR3: TGCGCCAGCAGGCCCACGGAATACAATGAGCAGTTCTTC. This rearrangement joins TRBV5-1 to TRBJ2-1; D unresolved. This CDR3 comprises 13 residues. The germline V and J ends were trimmed by 5 bases and 4 bases, with 10 bases remaining between them. CDR1 SGHRS and CDR2 YFSETQ come from the germline V gene.